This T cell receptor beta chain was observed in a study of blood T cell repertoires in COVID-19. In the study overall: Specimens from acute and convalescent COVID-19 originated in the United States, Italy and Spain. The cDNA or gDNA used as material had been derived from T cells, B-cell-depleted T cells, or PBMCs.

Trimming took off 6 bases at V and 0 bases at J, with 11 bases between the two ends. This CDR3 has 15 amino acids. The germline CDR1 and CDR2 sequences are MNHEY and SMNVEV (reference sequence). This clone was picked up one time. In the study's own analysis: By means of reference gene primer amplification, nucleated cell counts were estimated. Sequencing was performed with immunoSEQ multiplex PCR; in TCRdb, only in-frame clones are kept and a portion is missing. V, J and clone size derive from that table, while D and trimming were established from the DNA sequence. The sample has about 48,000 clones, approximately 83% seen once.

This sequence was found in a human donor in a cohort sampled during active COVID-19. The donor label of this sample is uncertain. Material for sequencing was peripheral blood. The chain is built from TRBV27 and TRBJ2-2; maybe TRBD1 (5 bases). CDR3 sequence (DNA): TGTGCCAGCAGCCAGGGTCACTCGAACACCGGGGAGCTGTTTTTT. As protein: CASSQGHSNTGELFF.